The clone carrying this T cell receptor beta chain appeared a single time. No antigen is known for it. This sample was taken from a study of a mutant IDH1 vaccine in newly diagnosed glioma. At the level of the study: The patients received vaccinations eight times, in weeks 1, 3, 5, 7, 11, 15, 19 and 23. Antecedent treatment encompassed radiotherapy, temozolomide, or their combination; the majority received both.

Time point: week 23, last vaccination. Every vaccine dose comprised 300 ug of mutant IDH1 20-mer peptide plus topical imiquimod. Repertoires were generated with immunoSEQ multiplex PCR, while TCRdb's copy carries only in-frame clones and drops some. Of 35,000 to 50,000 clones in the sample, around 93% were seen once. This specimen was PBMCs, taken from a glioma patient whose treatment included an IDH1 peptide vaccine. This clonotype was sampled from a man aged 45-65 years with glioma.

Here the CDR3 reads CASSTLQVSATDTQYF. CDR3 sequence (DNA): TGTGCCAGCAGCACCCTACAGGTCTCGGCTACAGATACGCAGTATTTT. The V and J genes are TRBV5-6 and TRBJ2-3; a possible D gene is TRBD1 (5 bases). There are 16 residues in the CDR3. CDR1 and CDR2 (germline): SGHDT, YYEEEE. V lost 4 bases and J lost 3, with 18 bases in between.